These 2 T cell receptor beta chains share one sample of origin, sequenced in a study of shared clonotypes between healthy human individuals. This table comes from immunoSEQ multiplex PCR, and its TCRdb copy is limited to in-frame clones, with some not included. The sample lists about a million clones; approximately 68% were seen once. Material for sequencing was memory CD4+ T cells sorted from blood. Described subset: CD45RA-negative fraction. Receptor source: a man between 18 and 29 years old in good health.

About this clone: Other DNA sequences in this specimen translate into the identical CDR3. CDR3 sequence reads: CASSISGANVLTF. The CDR3 DNA is TGTGCCAGTAGTATAAGTGGGGCCAACGTCCTGACTTTC. The J gene is TRBJ2-6, the V gene TRBV19; no firm D call. Germline V gene lookup returns CDR1 LNHDA and CDR2 SQIVND (reference sequence). This CDR3 has 13 residues. The germline V and J ends were trimmed by 2 bases and 3 bases, with 2 bases remaining between them.

The rearrangement links TRBV27 to TRBJ2-2; the D gene could be TRBD1 or TRBD2 (5 bases each). The V and J ends lost 3 bases and 9 bases respectively, with 17 bases between them. The germline CDR1 and CDR2 sequences are MNHEY and SMNVEV (reference sequence). The CDR3 loop spans 15 amino acids. The CDR3, as DNA: TGTGCCAGCAGTTTGACTGGGGCGGGCTTCCGGGAGCTGTTTTTT. It codes for CASSLTGAGFRELFF.